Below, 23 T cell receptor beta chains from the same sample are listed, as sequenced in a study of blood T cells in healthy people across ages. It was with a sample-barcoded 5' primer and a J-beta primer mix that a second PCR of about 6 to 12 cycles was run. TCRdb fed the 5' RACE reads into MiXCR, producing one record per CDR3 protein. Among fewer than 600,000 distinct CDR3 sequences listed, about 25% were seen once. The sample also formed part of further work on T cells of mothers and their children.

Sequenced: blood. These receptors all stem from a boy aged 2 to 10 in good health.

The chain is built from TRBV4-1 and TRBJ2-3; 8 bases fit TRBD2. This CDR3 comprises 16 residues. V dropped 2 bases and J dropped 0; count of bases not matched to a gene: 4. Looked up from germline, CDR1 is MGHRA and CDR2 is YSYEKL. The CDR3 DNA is TGCGCCAGCAGCCAACCCCCTAGCGGGAGCACAGATACGCAGTATTTT. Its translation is CASSQPPSGSTDTQYF.

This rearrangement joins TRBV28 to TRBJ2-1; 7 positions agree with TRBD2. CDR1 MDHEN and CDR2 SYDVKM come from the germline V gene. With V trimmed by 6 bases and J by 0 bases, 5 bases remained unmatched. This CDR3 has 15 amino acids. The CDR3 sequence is CASRVGGSSYNEQFF. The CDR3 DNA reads TGTGCCAGCAGGGTGGGCGGGAGCTCCTACAATGAGCAGTTCTTC. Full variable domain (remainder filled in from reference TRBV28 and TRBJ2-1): DVKVTQSSRYLVKRTGEKVFLECVQDMDHENMFWYRQDPGLGLRLIYFSYDVKMKEKGDIPEGYSVSREKKERFSLILESASTNQTSMYLCASRVGGSSYNEQFFGPGTRLTVL.

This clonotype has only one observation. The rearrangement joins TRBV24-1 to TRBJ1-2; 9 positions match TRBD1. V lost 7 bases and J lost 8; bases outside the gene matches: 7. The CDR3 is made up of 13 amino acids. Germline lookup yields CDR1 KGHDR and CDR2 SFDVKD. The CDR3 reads CATSLGQGLGYTF. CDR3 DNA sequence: TGTGCCACCAGCTTGGGACAGGGCCTCGGCTACACCTTC.

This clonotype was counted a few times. In DNA form, the CDR3 reads TGCGCCAGCAGCCTCTGGGGGCGTACTAGCACAGATACGCAGTATTTT. Its protein is CASSLWGRTSTDTQYF. V and J are TRBV5-1 and TRBJ2-3; tentative D call: TRBD1 (6 bases). V lost 4 bases, J lost 0 bases, and 15 bases lay in between. From germline, CDR1 is SGHRS and CDR2 YFSETQ. This CDR3 has 16 amino acids.

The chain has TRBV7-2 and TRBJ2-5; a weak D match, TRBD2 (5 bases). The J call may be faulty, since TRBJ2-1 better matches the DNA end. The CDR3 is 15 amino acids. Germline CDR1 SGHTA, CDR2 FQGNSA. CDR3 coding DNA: TGTGCCAGCAGCTTAGTGATCTGGTCGGGGAATGAGCAGTTCTTC. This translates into CASSLVIWSGNEQFF.

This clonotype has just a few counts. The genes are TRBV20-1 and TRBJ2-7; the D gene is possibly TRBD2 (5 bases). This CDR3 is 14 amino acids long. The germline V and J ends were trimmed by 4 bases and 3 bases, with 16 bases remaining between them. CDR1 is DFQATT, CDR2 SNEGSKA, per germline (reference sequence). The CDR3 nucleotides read TGCAGTGCTATAAACCGGGATTACCTCTACGAGCAGTACTTC. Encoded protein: CSAINRDYLYEQYF.

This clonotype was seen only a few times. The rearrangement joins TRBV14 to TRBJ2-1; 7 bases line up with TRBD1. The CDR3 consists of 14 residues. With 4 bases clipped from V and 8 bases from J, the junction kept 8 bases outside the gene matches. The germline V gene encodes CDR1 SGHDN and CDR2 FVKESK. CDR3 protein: CASSPRQGFHEQFF. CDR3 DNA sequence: TGTGCCAGCAGCCCGAGACAGGGATTTCATGAGCAGTTCTTC.

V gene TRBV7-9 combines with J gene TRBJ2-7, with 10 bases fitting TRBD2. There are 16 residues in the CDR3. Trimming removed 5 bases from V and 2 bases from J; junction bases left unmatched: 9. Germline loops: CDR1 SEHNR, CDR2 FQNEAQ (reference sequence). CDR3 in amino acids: CASSRLGTSATYEQYF. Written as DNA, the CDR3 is TGTGCCAGCAGCCGTCTCGGGACTAGCGCAACCTACGAGCAGTACTTC. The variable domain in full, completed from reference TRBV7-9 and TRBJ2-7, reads DTGVSQNPRHKITKRGQNVTFRCDPISEHNRLYWYRQTLGQGPEFLTYFQNEAQLEKSRLLSDRFSAERPKGSFSTLEIQRTEQGDSAMYLCASSRLGTSATYEQYFGPGTRLTVT.

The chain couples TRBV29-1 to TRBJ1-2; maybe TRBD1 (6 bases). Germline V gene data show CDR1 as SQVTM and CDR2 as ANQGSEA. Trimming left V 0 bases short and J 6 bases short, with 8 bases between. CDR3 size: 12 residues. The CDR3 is CSVEEGGDGYTF. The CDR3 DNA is TGCAGCGTTGAAGAGGGGGGCGATGGCTACACCTTC.

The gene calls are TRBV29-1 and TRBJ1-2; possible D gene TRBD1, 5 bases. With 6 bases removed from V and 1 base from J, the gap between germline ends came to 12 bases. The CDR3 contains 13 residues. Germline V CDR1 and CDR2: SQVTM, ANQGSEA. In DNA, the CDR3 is TGCAGCGTCGGGACGGGCCGTAACTATGGCTACACCTTC. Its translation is CSVGTGRNYGYTF.

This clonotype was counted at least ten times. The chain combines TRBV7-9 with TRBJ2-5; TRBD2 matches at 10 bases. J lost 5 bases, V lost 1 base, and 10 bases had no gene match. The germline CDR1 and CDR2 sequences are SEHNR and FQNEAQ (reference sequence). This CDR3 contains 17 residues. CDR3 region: CASSLVLAGVVKETQYF. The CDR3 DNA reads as TGTGCCAGCAGCTTAGTCCTAGCGGGAGTAGTAAAGGAGACCCAGTACTTC.

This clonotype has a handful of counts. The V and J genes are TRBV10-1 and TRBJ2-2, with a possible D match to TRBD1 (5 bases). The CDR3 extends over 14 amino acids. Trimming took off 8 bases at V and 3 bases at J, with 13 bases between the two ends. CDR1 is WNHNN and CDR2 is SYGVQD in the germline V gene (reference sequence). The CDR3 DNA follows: TGCGCCAGCGCTGCAGGGCTATACACCGGGGAGCTGTTTTTT. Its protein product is CASAAGLYTGELFF.

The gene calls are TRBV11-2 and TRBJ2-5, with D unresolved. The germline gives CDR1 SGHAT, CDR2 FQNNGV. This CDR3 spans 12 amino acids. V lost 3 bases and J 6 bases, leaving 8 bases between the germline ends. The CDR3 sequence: CASSFDVKTQYF. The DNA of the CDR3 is TGTGCCAGCAGCTTTGATGTCAAGACCCAGTACTTC.

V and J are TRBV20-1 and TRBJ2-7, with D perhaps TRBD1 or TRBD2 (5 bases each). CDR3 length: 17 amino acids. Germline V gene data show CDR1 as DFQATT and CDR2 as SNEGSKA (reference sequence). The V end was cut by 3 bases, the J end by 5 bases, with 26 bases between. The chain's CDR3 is CSARSGRESLGIDEQYF. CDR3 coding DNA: TGCAGTGCTAGGTCAGGCAGGGAGTCGCTAGGCATAGACGAGCAGTACTTC.

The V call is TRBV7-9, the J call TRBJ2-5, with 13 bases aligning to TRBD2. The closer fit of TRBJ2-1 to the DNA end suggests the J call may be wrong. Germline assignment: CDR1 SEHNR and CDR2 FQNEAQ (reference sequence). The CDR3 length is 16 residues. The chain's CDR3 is CASSPGLAGMSTEQFF. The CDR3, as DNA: TGTGCCAGCAGCCCGGGACTAGCGGGAATGTCTACTGAGCAGTTCTTC.

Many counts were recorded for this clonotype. The CDR3 spells CASSSYRGHSSGANVLTF. The CDR3 DNA reads TGTGCCAGCAGTTCGTACAGGGGGCACAGCTCTGGGGCCAACGTCCTGACTTTC. The chain links TRBV27 to TRBJ2-6; 9 bases align to TRBD1. V was pared by 4 bases and J by 0 bases, with 7 bases of the junction left unmatched. The germline V gene encodes CDR1 MNHEY and CDR2 SMNVEV (reference sequence). This CDR3 comprises 18 residues.

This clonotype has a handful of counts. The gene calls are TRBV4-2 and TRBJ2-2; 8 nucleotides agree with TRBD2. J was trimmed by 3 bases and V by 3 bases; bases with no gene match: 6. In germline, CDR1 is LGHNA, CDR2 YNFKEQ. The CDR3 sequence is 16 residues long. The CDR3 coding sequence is TGTGCCAGCAGCCAGGGGGCGGGAGGCGACACCGGGGAGCTGTTTTTT. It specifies CASSQGAGGDTGELFF.

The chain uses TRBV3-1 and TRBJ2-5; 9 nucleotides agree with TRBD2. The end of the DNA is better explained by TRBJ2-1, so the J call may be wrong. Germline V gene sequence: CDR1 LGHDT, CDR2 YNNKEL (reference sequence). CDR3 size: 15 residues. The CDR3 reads CASSQPGLAPNEQFF. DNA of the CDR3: TGTGCCAGCAGCCAACCGGGACTAGCCCCCAATGAGCAGTTCTTC.

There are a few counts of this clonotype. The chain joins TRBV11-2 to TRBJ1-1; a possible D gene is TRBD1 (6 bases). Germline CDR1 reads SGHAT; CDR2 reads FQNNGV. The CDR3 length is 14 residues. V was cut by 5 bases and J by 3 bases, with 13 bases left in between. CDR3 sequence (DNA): TGTGCCAGCAGCCGCACAGGGTTCGACACTGAAGCTTTCTTT. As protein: CASSRTGFDTEAFF.

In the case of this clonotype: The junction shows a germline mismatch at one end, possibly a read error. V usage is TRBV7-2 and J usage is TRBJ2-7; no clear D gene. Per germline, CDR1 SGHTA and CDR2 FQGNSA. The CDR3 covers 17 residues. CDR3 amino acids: CASSPPRFRKLVHEQYF. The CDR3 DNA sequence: TGCGCCAGCAGCCCGCCGCGGTTTCGGAAATTGGTACACGAGCAGTACTTC.

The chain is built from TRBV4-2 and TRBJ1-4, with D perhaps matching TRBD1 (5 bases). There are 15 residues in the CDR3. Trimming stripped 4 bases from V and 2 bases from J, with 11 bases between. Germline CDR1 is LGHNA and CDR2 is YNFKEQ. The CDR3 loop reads CASSPRSGTNEKLFF. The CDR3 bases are TGTGCCAGCAGCCCAAGATCAGGGACTAATGAAAAACTGTTTTTT.

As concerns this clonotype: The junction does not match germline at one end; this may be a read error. The CDR3 sequence: CASSEQVGNTQYF. Written as DNA, the CDR3 is TGCGCCAGCAGTGAACAGGTGGGGAATACGCAGTATTTT. The chain uses TRBV6-1 and TRBJ2-3; D possibly corresponds to TRBD1 (5 bases). Germline V lookup: CDR1 MNHNS, CDR2 SASEGT. This CDR3 has 13 amino acids.

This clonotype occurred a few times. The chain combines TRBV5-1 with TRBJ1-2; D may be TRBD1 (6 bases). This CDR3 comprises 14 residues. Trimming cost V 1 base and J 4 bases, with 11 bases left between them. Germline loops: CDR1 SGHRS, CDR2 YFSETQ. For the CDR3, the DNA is TGCGCCAGCAGCTTGACAGGGTGGAGCTATGGCTACACCTTC. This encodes CASSLTGWSYGYTF.